This T cell receptor (beta chain) was captured in a study of cytomegalovirus exposure and HLA in healthy donors. General study points: Cytomegalovirus status was reportedly diagnosed by the classifier with high specificity and sensitivity.

A word on this clone: Antigen unknown.

PCR amplification relied on 60 Vbeta primers (plus 13 Jbeta primers). Sequencing used immunoSEQ multiplex PCR; TCRdb keeps in-frame clones, though not all of them. The table records around 140,000 clones, 83% of them present only once. V was shortened by 3 bases and J by 1 base, with 13 bases between the two germline ends. The CDR3 covers 17 residues. In germline, CDR1 is LNHDA, CDR2 SQIVND (reference sequence). The sequence was collected from a man aged 35-49 years in good health and CMV-seronegative. Sequenced: PBMCs. The V call is TRBV19, the J call TRBJ2-6; a weak D match, TRBD1 (5 bases). The CDR3 DNA reads TGTGCCAGTAGTATGCAGGGTGTTGGGTCTGGGGCCAACGTCCTGACTTTC. Translated: CASSMQGVGSGANVLTF. Variable domain in full (rest from reference TRBV19 and TRBJ2-6): DGGITQSPKYLFRKEGQNVTLSCEQNLNHDAMYWYRQDPGQGLRLIYYSQIVNDFQKGDIAEGYSVSREKKESFPLTVTSAQKNPTAFYLCASSMQGVGSGANVLTFGAGSRLTVL.